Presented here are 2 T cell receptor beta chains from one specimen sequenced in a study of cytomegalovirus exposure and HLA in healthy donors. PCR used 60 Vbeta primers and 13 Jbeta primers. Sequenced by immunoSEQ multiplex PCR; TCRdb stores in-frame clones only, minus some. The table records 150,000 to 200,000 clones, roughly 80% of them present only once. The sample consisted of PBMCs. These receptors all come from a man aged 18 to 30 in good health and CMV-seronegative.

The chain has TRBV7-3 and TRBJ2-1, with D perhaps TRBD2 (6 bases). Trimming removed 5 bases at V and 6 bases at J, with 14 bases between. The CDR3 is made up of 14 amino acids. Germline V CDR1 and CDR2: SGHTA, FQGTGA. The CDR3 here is CASSPGWGGNEQFF. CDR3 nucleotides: TGTGCCAGCAGCCCAGGGTGGGGAGGCAATGAGCAGTTCTTC.

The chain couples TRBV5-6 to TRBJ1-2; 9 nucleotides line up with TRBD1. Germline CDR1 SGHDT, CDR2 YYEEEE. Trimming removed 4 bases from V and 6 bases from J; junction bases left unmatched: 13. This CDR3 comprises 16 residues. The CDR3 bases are TGTGCCAGCAGCCTTATCCGGGACAGGGAACGGGATGGCTACACCTTC. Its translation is CASSLIRDRERDGYTF.